This T cell receptor (beta chain) was sequenced during a study of cytomegalovirus exposure and HLA in healthy donors. Study-wide results and limits: The study dropped some indistinguishable V segments, TRBV6-2 and TRBV6-3 among them. What TCR beta sequences reportedly achieved was accurate prediction of HLA-A and HLA-B alleles in most subjects.

The PCR contained 60 Vbeta and 13 Jbeta primers. Profiled with immunoSEQ multiplex PCR; TCRdb holds only in-frame clones, not every one. The sample gives under 200,000 clones, more than 70% of which show up once; 6.3% is in the top ten. This clone was counted only a few times. The antigen remains undetermined. This CDR3 contains 13 residues. V was cut by 6 bases and J by 1 base, with 9 bases left in between. CDR1 and CDR2 from the germline V gene are MDHEN and SYDVKM. The source material was PBMCs. This TCR was sampled from a male donor in good health and CMV-seropositive. V usage is TRBV28 and J usage is TRBJ1-2, with D unclear. CDR3 bases: TGTGCCAGCAGCCCGAGATTTAACTATGGCTACACCTTC. This encodes CASSPRFNYGYTF.